The source of this TCR beta chain is a study of CD8 T cells in Susac syndrome. Random hexamers were used to reverse transcribe about 0.5 to 1 ug of RNA. TCRdb analysed the immunoSEQ multiplex PCR reads with MiXCR anew, one entry per CDR3 protein. Of 45,000 to 60,000 distinct CDR3 sequences in the sample, about 92% were seen once. V lost 1 base and J lost 0, with 5 bases in between. This CDR3 comprises 14 residues. CDR1 and CDR2 from the germline V gene are LNHNV and YYDKDF (reference sequence). This receptor was obtained from a human donor in good health. Sequencing used CD8+ T cells from PBMCs. This chain uses TRBV15 with TRBJ2-3; no clear D gene. CDR3: CATSRVGSTDTQYF. The CDR3 nucleotides read TGTGCCACCAGCAGAGTTGGTAGCACAGATACGCAGTATTTT.